The T cell receptor (beta chain) described here comes from a study of CD8 T cells in ankylosing spondylitis. Study outcomes and limitations: A motif of roughly eight highly homologous TCR beta variants was seen as apparently characteristic of ankylosing spondylitis blood.

With respect to this clonotype: Its antigen is not identified.

TCRdb recomputed calls from the 5' RACE reads with MiXCR, one row per CDR3 protein. Of 500,000 or so distinct CDR3 sequences listed, approximately 5% are singletons. The CDR3 has 15 amino acids. Trimming took 1 base from V and 2 from J, leaving 12 bases between them. The rearrangement links TRBV12-3 or TRBV12-4 to TRBJ2-7; D not certain. This receptor was identified in a male donor with ankylosing spondylitis. Sequenced: blood, either unsorted or a sorted T cell fraction (not recorded which). The CDR3 DNA sequence: TGTGCCAGCAGTTTAGAGGGTAGGGCAGCCTACGAGCAGTACTTC. Translated: CASSLEGRAAYEQYF.